This T cell receptor beta chain came from a study of response to subunit inactivated influenza vaccine. This CDR3 is 16 amino acids long. From germline, CDR1 is LGHDT and CDR2 YNNKEL (reference sequence). The junction had 5 bases not matched to a gene; V was cut back by 2 bases and J by 5 bases. To note about this clonotype: Its antigen is undetermined.

Broader study findings: Authors suggested each seasonal influenza vaccination recruits few new T cells.

TCRdb re-derived calls from the RT-PCR reads in MiXCR, one entry per CDR3 protein. The sample carries under 550,000 distinct CDR3 sequences, 7.6% recorded once. The specimen comprised PBMCs from blood, sampled less than 30 months after vaccination. V is TRBV3-1 and J is TRBJ2-1; 11 bases fit TRBD2. The receptor comes from a man between 50 and 69 years old who received an inactivated influenza vaccine. The CDR3 is CASSQISGGANNEQFF. In nucleotides, the CDR3 is TGTGCCAGCAGCCAAATTAGCGGGGGGGCGAACAATGAGCAGTTCTTC.